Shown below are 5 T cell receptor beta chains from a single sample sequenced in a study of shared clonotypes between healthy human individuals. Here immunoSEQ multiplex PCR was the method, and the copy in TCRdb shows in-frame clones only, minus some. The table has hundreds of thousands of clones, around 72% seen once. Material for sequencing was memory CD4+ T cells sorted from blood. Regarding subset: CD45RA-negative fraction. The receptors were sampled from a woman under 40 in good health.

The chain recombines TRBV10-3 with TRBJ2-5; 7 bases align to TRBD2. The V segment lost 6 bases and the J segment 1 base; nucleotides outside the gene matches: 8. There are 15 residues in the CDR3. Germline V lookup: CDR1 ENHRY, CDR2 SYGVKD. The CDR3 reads CAIRSASGSQETQYF. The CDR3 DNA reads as TGTGCCATCAGATCTGCTAGCGGAAGCCAAGAGACCCAGTACTTC.

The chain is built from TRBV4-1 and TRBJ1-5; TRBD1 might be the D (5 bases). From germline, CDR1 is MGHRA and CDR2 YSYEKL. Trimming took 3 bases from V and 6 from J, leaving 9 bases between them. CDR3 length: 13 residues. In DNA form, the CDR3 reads TGCGCCAGCAGCCACAACGGGGGTCAGCCCCAGCATTTT. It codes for CASSHNGGQPQHF.

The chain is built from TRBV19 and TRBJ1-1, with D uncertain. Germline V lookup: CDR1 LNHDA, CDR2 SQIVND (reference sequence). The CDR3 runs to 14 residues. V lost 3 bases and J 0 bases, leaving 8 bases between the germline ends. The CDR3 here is CASSMGRLNTEAFF. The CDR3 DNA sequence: TGTGCCAGTAGTATGGGTAGACTGAACACTGAAGCTTTCTTT.

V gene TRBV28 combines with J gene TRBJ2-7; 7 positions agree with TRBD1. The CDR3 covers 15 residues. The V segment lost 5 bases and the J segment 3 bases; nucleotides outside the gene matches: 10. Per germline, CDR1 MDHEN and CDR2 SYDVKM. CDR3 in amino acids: CASSHRGTLGYEQYF. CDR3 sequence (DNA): TGTGCCAGCAGTCACAGGGGTACCTTAGGCTACGAGCAGTACTTC.

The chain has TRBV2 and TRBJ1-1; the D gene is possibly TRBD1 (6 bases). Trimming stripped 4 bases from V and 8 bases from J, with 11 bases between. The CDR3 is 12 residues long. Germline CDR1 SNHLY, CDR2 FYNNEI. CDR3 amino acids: CASSVRGIEAFF. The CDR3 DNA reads TGTGCCAGCAGTGTCAGGGGCATAGAAGCTTTCTTT.